This paragraph covers one TCR beta chain sequence. Its antigen is still unknown. A much bigger clone sits one base away, suggesting this may be a read error. TCRdb reprocessed the PCR reads via MiXCR and lists one record per CDR3 protein. This table holds around 470,000 distinct CDR3 sequences, around 21% found once. The entry originates in a study of molecular identifiers for immune sequencing clone quantification. Across the study: Four portions were sequenced after RNA from about 21,000 or 97,000 naive CD8 cells was split five ways in replicates. Study-wide points: Clones that had above 20 RNA copies took up over 99% of effector molecules but under 1% in naive cells. Among over 950,000 naive cells, as was reported, spiked Jurkat TCR RNA from one cell was detectable.

The CDR3 is 16 amino acids. Germline V CDR1 and CDR2: SEHNR, FQNEAQ (reference sequence). The authors gated naive CD8 T cells as CD8+CD4-CCR7+CD45RA+ for sorting. V and J are TRBV7-9 and TRBJ2-3, with D unclear. Sequenced input: naive CD8+ T cells from blood, with Jurkat cell RNA spiked in. Subset described: FACS-sorted CD8+CD4-CCR7+CD45RA+ naive T cells. The source of this sequence is a human donor in good health. Some libraries in this study had Jurkat cell RNA spiked in. In DNA, the CDR3 is TGTGCCAGCAGCTCCCAACTGGGCAGCCCCACAGATACGCGGTATTTT. It encodes CASSSQLGSPTDTRYF.